These T cell receptor beta chains were read from a single sample in a study of shared clonotypes between healthy human individuals. The assay was immunoSEQ multiplex PCR, and TCRdb's table has in-frame clones only and misses some. The sample records around 1,100,000 clones, approximately 77% being singletons. The source material was memory CD4+ T cells from PBMCs. These receptors were obtained from a young man in good health. Some clones in this sample may be carry-over from other donors' samples. Each CDR3 is given with its conserved first and last residue. Fields, in order: clone size, J gene, D gene, V gene, CDR3 protein, CDR3 DNA. A D gene is named only where the DNA matches it firmly. Clone size, where shown, is once, few, many, or a class for clones that have expanded.

- TRBJ1-5 - TRBV27 CASSSLNTGSNQPQHF TGTGCCAGCAGTTCACTCAACACAGGCAGCAATCAGCCCCAGCATTTT
- TRBJ1-1 - TRBV6-1 CASSQGTATEAFF TGTGCCAGCAGTCAGGGGACGGCCACTGAAGCTTTCTTT
- TRBJ1-2 - TRBV25-1 CASSATGTIGGYTF TGTGCCAGCAGTGCAACCGGGACCATAGGGGGCTACACCTTC
many TRBJ1-2 - TRBV27 CASSKGIANYGYTF TGTGCCAGCAGCAAGGGGATCGCTAACTATGGCTACACCTTC
- TRBJ1-5 - TRBV4-2 CASSQDGQTYSNQPQHF TGTGCCAGCAGCCAAGATGGGCAGACATATAGCAATCAGCCCCAGCATTTT
once TRBJ2-5 TRBD1 TRBV14 CASSQGTGNIQETQYF TGTGCCAGCAGCCAAGGGACAGGGAATATACAAGAGACCCAGTACTTC
few TRBJ1-1 - TRBV7-9 CASSLPPIRISTEAFF TGTGCCAGCAGCTTACCGCCAATAAGGATCTCCACTGAAGCTTTCTTT
- TRBJ2-7 TRBD1 TRBV28 CASSLSGQGPIHEQYF TGTGCCAGCAGTTTATCTGGACAGGGTCCGATACACGAGCAGTACTTC
- TRBJ1-2 - TRBV4-1 CASSRARGPYGYTF TGCGCCAGCAGCCGCGCACGGGGCCCCTATGGCTACACCTTC
- TRBJ2-3 TRBD1 TRBV14 CASSPTGFTDTQYF TGTGCCAGCAGCCCGACAGGGTTCACAGATACGCAGTATTTT
- TRBJ2-2 TRBD2 TRBV5-6 CASSLGRTSGRASPGELFF TGTGCCAGCAGCTTGGGCAGGACTAGCGGGAGGGCCTCACCTGGGGAGCTGTTTTTT
- TRBJ2-5 - TRBV5-1 CASSRGESQETQYF TGCGCCAGCAGCAGGGGGGAATCTCAAGAGACCCAGTACTTC
- TRBJ1-1 - TRBV21-1 CASSTLPGTEAFF TGTGCCAGCAGCACCCTGCCCGGGACTGAAGCTTTCTTT
few TRBJ2-7 - TRBV2 CASSEGYERRGSYEQYF TGTGCCAGCAGTGAAGGATACGAGCGACGGGGCTCCTACGAGCAGTACTTC
- TRBJ2-1 TRBD2 TRBV9 CASSATLAGGANEQFF TGTGCCAGCAGCGCAACCCTAGCGGGAGGGGCCAATGAGCAGTTCTTC
many TRBJ2-2 - TRBV2 CASSGGRANTGELFF TGTGCCAGTTCCGGCGGACGCGCGAACACCGGGGAGCTGTTTTTT
- TRBJ1-1 TRBD1 TRBV6-6 CASSPTGQGSYEAFF TGTGCCAGCAGTCCGACGGGACAGGGAAGTTATGAAGCTTTCTTT
few TRBJ2-1 TRBD1 TRBV11-3 CASSSGQGAYNEQFF TGTGCCAGCAGCTCCGGACAGGGGGCCTACAATGAGCAGTTCTTC
- TRBJ2-3 - TRBV7-2 CASKMDRPTDTQYF TGTGCCAGCAAGATGGACAGACCCACAGATACGCAGTATTTT
- TRBJ1-1 - TRBV15 CATSRDLTGGTEAFF TGTGCCACCAGCAGAGACCTAACGGGGGGCACTGAAGCTTTCTTT
- TRBJ2-6 - TRBV12-5 CASGLFLQGSGANVLTF TGTGCTAGTGGTTTGTTTCTACAGGGTTCTGGGGCCAACGTCCTGACTTTC
- TRBJ1-5 TRBD1 TRBV19 CASHDRGYSNQPQHF TGTGCCAGCCACGACAGGGGATATAGCAATCAGCCCCAGCATTTT
few TRBJ1-5 - TRBV18 CASSPGQLINQPQHF TGTGCCAGCTCACCCGGGCAGCTCATTAATCAGCCCCAGCATTTT
- TRBJ1-1 - TRBV7-3 CASSLDKNTEAFF TGTGCCAGCAGCTTGGACAAGAACACTGAAGCTTTCTTT
- TRBJ1-5 - TRBV6-6 CASSYTLDHNQPQHF TGTGCCAGCAGTTACACCCTAGACCACAATCAGCCCCAGCATTTT
few TRBJ2-7 - TRBV6-1 CASTLPDSSYEQYF TGTGCCAGCACCCTCCCGGACAGTTCCTACGAGCAGTACTTC
- TRBJ2-2 - TRBV6-5 CASSYSVTGELFF TGTGCCAGCAGTTACTCAGTTACCGGGGAGCTGTTTTTT
- TRBJ1-5 - TRBV6-1 CASSLNRDSNQPQHF TGTGCCAGCAGTTTGAACCGGGACAGCAATCAGCCCCAGCATTTT
- TRBJ1-1 - TRBV6-6 CASRGGRAEAFF TGTGCCAGCAGGGGGGGTAGGGCTGAAGCTTTCTTT
few TRBJ2-5 - TRBV29-1 CSVEESRRGTQYF TGCAGCGTTGAAGAATCCCGTAGAGGGACCCAGTACTTC
- TRBJ2-7 - TRBV28 CASRGQSIYEQYF TGTGCCAGCAGAGGACAGAGCATCTACGAGCAGTACTTC
many TRBJ1-1 - TRBV6-5 CASSYGQGQGTEAFF TGTGCCAGCAGTTACGGCCAGGGGCAGGGGACTGAAGCTTTCTTT
few TRBJ2-7 TRBD2 TRBV18 CASCSAGDLYEQYF TGTGCCAGCTGCTCGGCGGGAGATTTATACGAGCAGTACTTC
once TRBJ1-1 - TRBV27 CASSWRGGTEAFF TGTGCCAGCAGTTGGCGGGGTGGCACTGAAGCTTTCTTT
- TRBJ2-5 TRBD1 TRBV9 CASSVDRGGETQYF TGTGCCAGCAGCGTGGACAGGGGTGGAGAGACCCAGTACTTC
few TRBJ2-7 TRBD2 TRBV7-2 CASSLGGREREVYEQYF TGTGCCAGCAGCTTAGGGGGGAGGGAGCGGGAGGTCTACGAGCAGTACTTC
- TRBJ2-1 - TRBV27 CASSLRQVYNEQFF TGTGCCAGCAGTTTGAGACAGGTCTACAATGAGCAGTTCTTC
- TRBJ2-5 - TRBV4-1 CASSQAVVGETQYF TGCGCCAGCAGCCAAGCCGTGGTTGGGGAGACCCAGTACTTC
- TRBJ2-7 TRBD2 TRBV5-1 CASSWSGKDYEQYF TGCGCCAGCAGCTGGAGCGGGAAAGACTACGAGCAGTACTTC
once TRBJ2-3 TRBD1 TRBV5-1 CASSLAPGGQYF TGCGCCAGCAGCTTGGCCCCAGGGGGGCAGTATTTT
- TRBJ1-5 - TRBV6-5 CASSYSKERPQHF TGTGCCAGCAGTTACTCGAAGGAGCGCCCCCAGCATTTT
- TRBJ1-2 TRBD1 TRBV5-1 CASSRDRGEDGYTF TGCGCCAGCAGCCGCGACAGGGGAGAGGATGGCTACACCTTC
- TRBJ2-4 TRBD2 TRBV19 CASSDGREGNIQYF TGTGCCAGTAGTGATGGGAGGGAGGGAAACATTCAGTACTTC
once TRBJ1-4 TRBD1 TRBV4-1 CASSPPDRAEGKLFF TGCGCCAGCAGCCCCCCGGACAGGGCCGAAGGAAAACTGTTTTTT